This T cell receptor beta chain stems from a study of human T cells and chemical hapten exposure. For the study at large: The study enrolled mostly female patients with alopecia areata, totalis or universalis. There were per-sample TCR yield variations, arising mainly from small pooled library volume differences. Findings and limits, study-wide: Donors in the study had alopecia, meaning their immune response may differ from healthy people's.

Time point given: patch test 1, 2 weeks after DPC sensitization. This sample's treatment: therapeutic diphenylcyclopropenone sensitization with weekly scalp DPC. A few counts support this clonotype. Its specificity is unknown. TCRdb itself ran the RACE reads through MiXCR, one entry per CDR3 protein. The table lists nearly 350,000 distinct CDR3 sequences, approximately 6.9% of them singletons. The V end was cut by 3 bases, the J end by 0 bases, with 5 bases between. CDR1 is MNHEY, CDR2 SVGEGT, per germline. The CDR3 loop spans 13 amino acids. The sample here was whole blood, taken in connection with sensitization to the hapten diphenylcyclopropenone (DPC). The receptor was isolated from a woman aged 18 to 35 with alopecia areata. Some clones in this sample may be carry-over from other donors' samples. V is TRBV6-2 or TRBV6-3 and J is TRBJ1-1, with D unclear. The CDR3: CASSYFMNTEAFF. CDR3 nucleotides: TGTGCCAGCAGTTATTTCATGAACACTGAAGCTTTCTTT.